Below, 2 T cell receptor beta chains from the same sample are listed, as sequenced in a study of T cells in Graves' hyperthyroidism and ophthalmopathy. Amplification of TCR beta CDR3 regions was performed using RNA transcripts as template. Carried out on the TCR CDR3, a first-round RT-PCR used the HTBI primer set. A single record per CDR3 protein comes from TCRdb applying MiXCR to the multiplex PCR reads. The data hold fewer than 650,000 distinct CDR3 sequences, with roughly 14% observed a single time. The material sequenced was blood. Source of these receptors: a woman aged 30 to 39 with Graves' hyperthyroidism that later progressed to Graves' ophthalmopathy.

This clonotype was counted at least ten times. The CDR3 region has the DNA TGTGCCATAGACAGGGGGCTTTATCAGCCCCAGCATTTT. It codes for CAIDRGLYQPQHF. The chain links TRBV12-3 or TRBV12-4 to TRBJ1-5; TRBD1 matches at 10 bases. Trimming at V came to 10 bases and at J to 5 bases, leaving 5 bases not matched to a gene. The CDR3 has 13 residues.

As concerns this clonotype: A read error may explain this, as a much larger clone is one base away. The chain uses TRBV6-2 or TRBV6-3 and TRBJ2-7, with 8 positions matching TRBD2. This CDR3 has 16 amino acids. Germline V gene sequence: CDR1 MNHEY, CDR2 SVGEGT. The CDR3: CASSHSVAGGTYEQYF. The DNA for the CDR3 is TGTGCCAGCAGTCACTCCGTCGCGGGAGGAACCTACGAGCAGTACTTC.